This entry lists 23 T cell receptor beta chains sequenced from one sample in a study of cytomegalovirus exposure and HLA in healthy donors. Profiling relied on immunoSEQ multiplex PCR, and the TCRdb table lists in-frame clones only, not all of them. Among some 70,000 clones listed, roughly 95% were seen once. Sequencing was carried out using PBMCs. Every receptor here comes from a man aged 18 to 30 in good health and CMV-seronegative.

This chain uses TRBV5-8 with TRBJ2-7, with TRBD1 as a possible D gene (6 bases). The germline V and J ends were trimmed by 4 bases and 4 bases, with 12 bases remaining between them. This CDR3 is 13 amino acids long. Germline-derived CDR1 and CDR2 are SGHTS and YDEGEE. For the CDR3, the DNA is TGTGCCAGCAGCCTCCGACAGGAGTACGAGCAGTACTTC. Translating gives CASSLRQEYEQYF.

The chain recombines TRBV5-4 with TRBJ1-3, with a weak D call TRBD1 (5 bases). CDR1 and CDR2 (germline): SGHNT, YYREEE (reference sequence). The V end lost 4 bases, the J end lost 0 bases, and 14 bases lay between the germline ends. This CDR3 has 16 amino acids. This CDR3 reads CASSRKQAASGNTIYF. DNA of the CDR3: TGTGCCAGCAGCCGGAAACAGGCTGCCTCTGGAAACACCATATATTTT.

The chain has TRBV25-1 and TRBJ2-1, with TRBD2 identical over 10 bases. This CDR3 spans 15 amino acids. The junction had 5 bases not matched to a gene; V was cut back by 5 bases and J by 4 bases. The V gene's germline CDR1 is MGHDK and CDR2 SYGVNS. DNA for the CDR3: TGTGCCAGCAGTACCGGGACTAGCGTGTACAATGAGCAGTTCTTC. It specifies CASSTGTSVYNEQFF.

This sequence joins TRBV19 and TRBJ1-2; a possible D gene is TRBD1 (6 bases). Germline lookup yields CDR1 LNHDA and CDR2 SQIVND (reference sequence). Trimming stripped 8 bases from V and 11 bases from J, with 21 bases between. This CDR3 is built from 13 residues. The CDR3 reads CASSENRESPYTF. Written as DNA, the CDR3 is TGTGCCAGTTCCGAGAACAGGGAAAGTCCGTACACCTTC. Full variable domain (outside the CDR3, taken from reference TRBV19 and TRBJ1-2): DGGITQSPKYLFRKEGQNVTLSCEQNLNHDAMYWYRQDPGQGLRLIYYSQIVNDFQKGDIAEGYSVSREKKESFPLTVTSAQKNPTAFYLCASSENRESPYTFGSGTRLTVV.

The chain combines TRBV10-1 with TRBJ2-2; tentative D call: TRBD1 (6 bases). V was trimmed by 3 bases and J by 4 bases, leaving 9 bases between them. The CDR3 length is 14 residues. The germline gives CDR1 WNHNN, CDR2 SYGVQD (reference sequence). The CDR3 DNA reads as TGCGCCAGCAGTGAACAGGGTGGCACCGGGGAGCTGTTTTTT. Translating it yields CASSEQGGTGELFF.

V is TRBV11-2 and J is TRBJ2-5, with a tentative D call TRBD2 (6 bases). The DNA end lines up better with TRBJ2-7; the J call may be wrong. CDR1 and CDR2 from the germline V gene are SGHAT and FQNNGV. The CDR3 consists of 14 residues. The DNA for the CDR3 is TGTGCCAGCAGCCCGATGGGACTGACCTACGAGCAGTACTTC. Residues: CASSPMGLTYEQYF.

J is TRBJ1-1 and V is TRBV6-5; D not certain. Looked up from germline, CDR1 is MNHEY and CDR2 is SVGAGI. This CDR3 is 15 amino acids long. With 5 bases removed from V and 1 base from J, the gap between germline ends came to 14 bases. CDR3 residues: CASSSGFQENTEAFF. The CDR3, as DNA: TGTGCCAGCAGTAGTGGGTTTCAGGAGAACACTGAAGCTTTCTTT.

The chain carries TRBV9 and TRBJ1-4; no definite D call. The CDR3 loop spans 15 amino acids. Germline V gene data show CDR1 as SGDLS and CDR2 as YYNGEE. V was shortened by 4 bases and J by 0 bases, with 10 bases between the two germline ends. DNA for the CDR3: TGTGCCAGCAGCCCTAGCGGGACAACTAATGAAAAACTGTTTTTT. Amino acid sequence: CASSPSGTTNEKLFF.

The sample holds one count of this clone. The chain has TRBV12-5 and TRBJ1-1; D is unresolved. This CDR3 is built from 15 residues. Germline CDR1 LGHNT, CDR2 FRNRAP. Trimming removed 1 base at V and 1 base at J, with 10 bases between. DNA of the CDR3: TGTGCTAGTGGTTTGGCGAGGGCTGCGAACACTGAAGCTTTCTTT. Translated: CASGLARAANTEAFF. The full variable domain, completed using reference TRBV12-5 and TRBJ1-1, is DARVTQTPRHKVTEMGQEVTMRCQPILGHNTVFWYRQTMMQGLELLAYFRNRAPLDDSGMPKDRFSAEMPDATLATLKIQPSEPRDSAVYFCASGLARAANTEAFFGQGTRLTVV.

The sample holds one count of this clone. The CDR3 region is CASSEAVTANYGYTF. CDR3 bases: TGTGCCAGCAGTGAAGCGGTGACAGCAAACTATGGCTACACCTTC. The chain carries TRBV6-1 and TRBJ1-2; perhaps TRBD1 as D (5 bases). V gave up 0 bases and J gave up 2 bases, with 10 bases separating them. The CDR3 runs 15 residues. The germline V gene encodes CDR1 MNHNS and CDR2 SASEGT.

This clone was counted a single time. The rearrangement joins TRBV5-1 to TRBJ1-1; tentatively, D is TRBD1 (5 bases). The CDR3 extends over 15 amino acids. Germline V gene lookup returns CDR1 SGHRS and CDR2 YFSETQ. The V and J ends lost 0 bases and 5 bases respectively, with 14 bases between them. The CDR3 coding sequence is TGCGCCAGCAGCTTGGGTCAGCAGGGTCGTACTGAAGCTTTCTTT. This encodes CASSLGQQGRTEAFF.

The chain is built from TRBV5-1 and TRBJ2-1; 7 nucleotides align to TRBD2. The trim removed 7 bases at V and 7 bases at J, leaving 8 bases unmatched. This CDR3 has 13 residues. Germline CDR1 reads SGHRS; CDR2 reads YFSETQ. The CDR3 spells CASSDGGGNEQFF. DNA of the CDR3: TGCGCCAGCTCGGATGGGGGAGGGAATGAGCAGTTCTTC.

The chain links TRBV10-3 to TRBJ2-7, with a possible D match to TRBD2 (5 bases). The CDR3 has 14 amino acids. The germline gives CDR1 ENHRY, CDR2 SYGVKD. The ends were cut back, 0 bases at V and 5 bases at J, with 11 bases in the middle. The CDR3, as DNA: TGTGCCATCAGTGAGTCCCACGACGGGAACGAGCAGTACTTC. Protein: CAISESHDGNEQYF.

The chain uses TRBV29-1 and TRBJ2-7, with 9 bases that match TRBD1. This CDR3 comprises 13 residues. Germline CDR1 is SQVTM and CDR2 is ANQGSEA. V was clipped by 6 bases and J by 1 base; unmatched bases: 4. CDR3 nucleotides: TGCAGCGTCGAGGACAGGGGATCCTACGAGCAGTACTTC. It yields the protein CSVEDRGSYEQYF.

CDR3 in amino acids: CASSYRGREDQPQHF. CDR3 in DNA: TGTGCCAGTAGCTACAGGGGAAGGGAAGATCAGCCCCAGCATTTT. V and J are TRBV19 and TRBJ1-5, with 7 bases lining up with TRBD1. The CDR3 extends over 15 amino acids. After removal of 6 bases from V and 5 bases from J, the junction contained 10 bases not matched to a gene. CDR1 is LNHDA and CDR2 is SQIVND in the germline V gene (reference sequence).

V gene TRBV5-6 combines with J gene TRBJ2-2; 7 bases agree with TRBD2. The CDR3 contains 16 residues. J gave up 1 base and V 3 bases, and 6 bases lay outside the gene matches. The germline V gene encodes CDR1 SGHDT and CDR2 YYEEEE. Here the CDR3 reads CASSSATSWNTGELFF. The CDR3 nucleotides are TGTGCCAGCAGCTCAGCGACTAGCTGGAACACCGGGGAGCTGTTTTTT.

The V and J genes are TRBV6-6 and TRBJ2-6; weak D call: TRBD1 (6 bases). The V gene's germline CDR1 is MNHNY and CDR2 SVGAGI (reference sequence). This CDR3 region has 13 residues. Trimming stripped 11 bases from V and 2 bases from J, with 10 bases between. The CDR3 nucleotides are TGTGCCGCACAGGGTACTGGGGCCAACGTCCTGACTTTC. Translated, it gives CAAQGTGANVLTF.

The chain is built from TRBV12-5 and TRBJ1-5, with 8 nucleotides matching TRBD1. CDR3 length: 14 amino acids. Germline trimming cut 5 bases from V and 7 bases from J; bases unmatched to any gene: 7. Germline assignment: CDR1 LGHNT and CDR2 FRNRAP. CDR3 sequence reads: CASGGQGVVQPQHF. CDR3 sequence (DNA): TGTGCTAGTGGTGGACAGGGCGTCGTGCAGCCCCAGCATTTT.

V is TRBV6-5 and J is TRBJ2-7, with TRBD1 matching 10 bases. V gave up 4 bases and J gave up 3 bases; unmatched junction bases: 3. The CDR3 covers 14 residues. The germline V gene encodes CDR1 MNHEY and CDR2 SVGAGI. CDR3 DNA: TGTGCCAGCAGTTCGACAGGGGGCGGCTACGAGCAGTACTTC. Amino acids: CASSSTGGGYEQYF.

This chain joins TRBV18 and TRBJ1-1; D not resolved. V lost 2 bases to trimming and J lost 2 bases, with 9 bases between them. This CDR3 is built from 14 residues. The germline V gene has CDR1 KGHSH and CDR2 LQKENI. CDR3 in amino acids: CASSPSSVNTEAFF. The CDR3 region has the DNA TGTGCCAGCTCACCATCCTCAGTTAACACTGAAGCTTTCTTT.

This clone was detected once. CDR3 protein: CASSAGTGSYEQYF. The CDR3 nucleotides are TGTGCCAGCAGCGCCGGGACAGGGTCCTACGAGCAGTACTTC. The rearrangement links TRBV11-3 to TRBJ2-7; 9 nucleotides align to TRBD1. V was pared by 5 bases and J by 1 base, with 3 bases of the junction left unmatched. CDR1 SGHNT and CDR2 YENEEA come from the germline V gene. This CDR3 is built from 14 residues.

The chain is built from TRBV5-4 and TRBJ1-5; no firm D call. From germline, CDR1 is SGHNT and CDR2 YYREEE (reference sequence). The length of the CDR3 is 12 residues. The V end lost 2 bases, the J end lost 7 bases, and 7 bases lay between the germline ends. As DNA, the CDR3 is TGTGCCAGCAGCTTATTGGGCCAGCCCCAGCATTTT. Amino acid sequence: CASSLLGQPQHF.

The chain employs TRBV18 and TRBJ2-7; perhaps TRBD2 as D (6 bases). The CDR3 totals 12 residues. V was trimmed by 7 bases and J by 6 bases, leaving 13 bases between them. CDR1 and CDR2 from the germline V gene are KGHSH and LQKENI. CDR3 in amino acids: CASLIGGSEQYF. The CDR3 DNA reads as TGTGCCAGCTTAATAGGAGGGAGCGAGCAGTACTTC.